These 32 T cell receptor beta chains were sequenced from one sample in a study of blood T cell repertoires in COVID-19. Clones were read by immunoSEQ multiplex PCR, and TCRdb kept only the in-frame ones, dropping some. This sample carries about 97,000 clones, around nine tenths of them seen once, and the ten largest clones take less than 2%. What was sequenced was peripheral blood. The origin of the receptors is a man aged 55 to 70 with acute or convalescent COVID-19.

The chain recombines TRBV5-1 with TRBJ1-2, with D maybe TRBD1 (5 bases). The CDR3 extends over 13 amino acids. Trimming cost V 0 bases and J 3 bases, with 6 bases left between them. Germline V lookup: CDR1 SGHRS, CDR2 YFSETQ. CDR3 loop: CASSLVGDYGYTF. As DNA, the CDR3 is TGCGCCAGCAGCTTGGTAGGGGACTATGGCTACACCTTC.

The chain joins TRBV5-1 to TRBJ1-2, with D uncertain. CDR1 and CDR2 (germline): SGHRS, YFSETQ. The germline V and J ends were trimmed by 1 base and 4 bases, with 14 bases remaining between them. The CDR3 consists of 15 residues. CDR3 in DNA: TGCGCCAGCAGCTTGAGTACGGCGCGGGGCTATGGCTACACCTTC. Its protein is CASSLSTARGYGYTF.

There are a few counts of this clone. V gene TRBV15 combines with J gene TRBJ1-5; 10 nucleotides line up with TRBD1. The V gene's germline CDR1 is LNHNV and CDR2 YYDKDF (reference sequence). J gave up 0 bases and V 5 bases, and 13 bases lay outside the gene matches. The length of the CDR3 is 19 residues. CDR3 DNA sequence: TGTGCCACCAGCTTACGGACAGGGGGAAGATTCTATAGCAATCAGCCCCAGCATTTT. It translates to CATSLRTGGRFYSNQPQHF.

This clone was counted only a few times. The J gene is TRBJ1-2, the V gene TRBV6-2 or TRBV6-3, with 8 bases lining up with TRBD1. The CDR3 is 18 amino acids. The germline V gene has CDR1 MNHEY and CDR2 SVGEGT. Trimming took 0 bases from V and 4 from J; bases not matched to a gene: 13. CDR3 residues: CASSYSSGTGGDPYGYTF. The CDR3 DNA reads TGTGCCAGCAGTTACTCATCCGGGACAGGAGGAGACCCCTATGGCTACACCTTC.

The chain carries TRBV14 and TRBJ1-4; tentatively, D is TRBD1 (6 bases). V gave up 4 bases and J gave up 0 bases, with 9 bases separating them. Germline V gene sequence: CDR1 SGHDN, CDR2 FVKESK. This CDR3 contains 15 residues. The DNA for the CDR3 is TGTGCCAGCAGCCTTCGGACAGCAACTAATGAAAAACTGTTTTTT. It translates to CASSLRTATNEKLFF.

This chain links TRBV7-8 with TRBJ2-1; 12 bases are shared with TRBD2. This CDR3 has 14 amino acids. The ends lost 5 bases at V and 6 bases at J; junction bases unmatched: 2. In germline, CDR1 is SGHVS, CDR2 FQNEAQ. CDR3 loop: CASSRLAGANEQFF. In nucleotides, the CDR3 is TGTGCCAGCAGCCGACTAGCGGGGGCCAATGAGCAGTTCTTC.

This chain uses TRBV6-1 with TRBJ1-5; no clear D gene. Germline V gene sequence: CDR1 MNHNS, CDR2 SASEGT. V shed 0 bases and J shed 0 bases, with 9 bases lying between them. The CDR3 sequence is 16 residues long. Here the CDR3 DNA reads TGTGCCAGCAGTGAAGCGAGTCCTTATAGCAATCAGCCCCAGCATTTT. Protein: CASSEASPYSNQPQHF.

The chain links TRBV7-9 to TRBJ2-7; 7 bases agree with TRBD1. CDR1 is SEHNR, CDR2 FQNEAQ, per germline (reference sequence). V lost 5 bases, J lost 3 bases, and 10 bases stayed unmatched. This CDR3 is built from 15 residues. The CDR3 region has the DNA TGTGCCAGCAGCATATCCGGGACAGTCGACTACGAGCAGTACTTC. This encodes CASSISGTVDYEQYF.

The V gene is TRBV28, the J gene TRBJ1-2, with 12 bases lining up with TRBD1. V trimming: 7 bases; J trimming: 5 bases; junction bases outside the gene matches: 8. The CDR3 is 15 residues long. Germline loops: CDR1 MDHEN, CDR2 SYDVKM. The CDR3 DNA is TGTGCCAGCACATCGGGACAGGGGGCTTGGTATGGCTACACCTTC. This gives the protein CASTSGQGAWYGYTF.

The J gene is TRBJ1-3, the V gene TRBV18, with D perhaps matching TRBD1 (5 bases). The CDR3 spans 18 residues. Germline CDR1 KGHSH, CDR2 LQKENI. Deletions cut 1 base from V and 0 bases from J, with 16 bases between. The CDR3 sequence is CASSPLLAGHFSGNTIYF. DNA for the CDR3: TGTGCCAGCTCACCACTGCTCGCAGGGCACTTCTCTGGAAACACCATATATTTT.

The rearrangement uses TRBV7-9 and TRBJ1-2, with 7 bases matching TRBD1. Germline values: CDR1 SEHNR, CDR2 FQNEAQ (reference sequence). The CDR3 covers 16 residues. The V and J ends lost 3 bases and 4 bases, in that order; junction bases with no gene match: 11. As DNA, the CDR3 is TGTGCCAGCAGCTTGCGTCCCACAGGGGACGTCTATGGCTACACCTTC. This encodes CASSLRPTGDVYGYTF.

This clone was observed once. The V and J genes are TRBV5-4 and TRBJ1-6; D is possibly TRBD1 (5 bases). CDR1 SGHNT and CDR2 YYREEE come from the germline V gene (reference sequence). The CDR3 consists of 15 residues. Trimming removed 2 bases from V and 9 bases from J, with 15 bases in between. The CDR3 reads CASSLGTPEASPLHF. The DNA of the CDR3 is TGTGCCAGCAGCTTAGGGACTCCCGAGGCTTCACCCCTCCACTTT.

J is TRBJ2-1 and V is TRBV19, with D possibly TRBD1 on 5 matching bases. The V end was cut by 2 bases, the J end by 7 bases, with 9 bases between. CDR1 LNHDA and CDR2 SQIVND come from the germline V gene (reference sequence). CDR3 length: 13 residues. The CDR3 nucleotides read TGTGCCAGTAGTATAAGACAGTTTAATGAGCAGTTCTTC. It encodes CASSIRQFNEQFF.

The CDR3 is CASSEVGNTIYF. DNA of the CDR3: TGTGCCAGCAGCGAGGTGGGAAACACCATATATTTT. The V gene is TRBV7-9, the J gene TRBJ1-3, with no clear D. The V gene lost 5 bases and the J gene lost 4 bases, with 6 bases spanning the gap. There are 12 residues in the CDR3. Per germline, CDR1 SEHNR and CDR2 FQNEAQ (reference sequence).

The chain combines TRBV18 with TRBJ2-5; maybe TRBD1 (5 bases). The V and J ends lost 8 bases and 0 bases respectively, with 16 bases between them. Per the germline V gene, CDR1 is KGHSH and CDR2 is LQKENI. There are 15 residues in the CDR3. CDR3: CASRVGHPYQETQYF. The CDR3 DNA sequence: TGTGCCAGCCGAGTGGGGCACCCTTACCAAGAGACCCAGTACTTC.

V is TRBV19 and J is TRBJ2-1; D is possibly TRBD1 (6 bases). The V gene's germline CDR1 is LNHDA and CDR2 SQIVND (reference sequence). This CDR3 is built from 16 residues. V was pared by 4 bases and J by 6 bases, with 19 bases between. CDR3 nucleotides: TGTGCCAGTAGTACCCCGACAGGCAAAATCTCCAATGAGCAGTTCTTC. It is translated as CASSTPTGKISNEQFF.

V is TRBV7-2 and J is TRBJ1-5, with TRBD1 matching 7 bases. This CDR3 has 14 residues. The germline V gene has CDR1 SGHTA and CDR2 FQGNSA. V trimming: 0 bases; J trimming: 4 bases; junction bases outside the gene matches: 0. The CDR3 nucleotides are TGTGCCAGCAGCTTAGCGGGACAGAATCAGCCCCAGCATTTT. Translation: CASSLAGQNQPQHF.

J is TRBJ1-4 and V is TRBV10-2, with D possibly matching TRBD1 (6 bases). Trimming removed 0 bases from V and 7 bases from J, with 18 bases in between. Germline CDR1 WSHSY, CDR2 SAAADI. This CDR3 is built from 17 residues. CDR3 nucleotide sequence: TGCGCCAGCAGTGAGTCGATGGTAACCCGAGGGGGTGAAAAACTGTTTTTT. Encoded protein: CASSESMVTRGGEKLFF.

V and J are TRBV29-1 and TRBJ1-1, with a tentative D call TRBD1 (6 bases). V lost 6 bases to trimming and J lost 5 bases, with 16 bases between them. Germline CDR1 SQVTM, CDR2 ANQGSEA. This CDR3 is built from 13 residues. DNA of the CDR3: TGCAGCGTCGTCCAGGCGAGGGGGACTGAAGCTTTCTTT. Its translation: CSVVQARGTEAFF.

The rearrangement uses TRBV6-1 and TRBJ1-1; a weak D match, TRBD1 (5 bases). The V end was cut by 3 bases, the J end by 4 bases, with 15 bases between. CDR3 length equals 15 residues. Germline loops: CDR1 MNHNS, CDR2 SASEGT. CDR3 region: CASSEIQGLATEAFF. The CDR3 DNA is TGTGCCAGCAGTGAGATTCAGGGTCTGGCCACTGAAGCTTTCTTT.

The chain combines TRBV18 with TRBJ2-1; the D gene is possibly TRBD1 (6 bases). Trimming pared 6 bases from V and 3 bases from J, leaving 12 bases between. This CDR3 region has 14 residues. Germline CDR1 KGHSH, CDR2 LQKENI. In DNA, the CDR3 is TGTGCCAGCTCCCGCGACAGGAGCTACAATGAGCAGTTCTTC. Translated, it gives CASSRDRSYNEQFF.

CDR3 DNA: TGTGCCAGCAGCTCAGGGGCAACTGGTTATAGCAATCAGCCCCAGCATTTT. Protein product: CASSSGATGYSNQPQHF. This chain links TRBV9 with TRBJ1-5, with D maybe TRBD1 (6 bases). The CDR3 contains 17 residues. V lost 4 bases and J lost 0, with 17 bases in between. Germline CDR1 and CDR2: SGDLS and YYNGEE.

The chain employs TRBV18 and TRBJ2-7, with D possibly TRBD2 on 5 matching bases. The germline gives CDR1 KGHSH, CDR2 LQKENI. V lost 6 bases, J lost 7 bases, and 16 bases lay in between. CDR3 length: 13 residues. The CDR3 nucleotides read TGTGCCAGCTCCGGACGGTCTGCGGGTGAGCAGTACGTC. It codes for CASSGRSAGEQYV.

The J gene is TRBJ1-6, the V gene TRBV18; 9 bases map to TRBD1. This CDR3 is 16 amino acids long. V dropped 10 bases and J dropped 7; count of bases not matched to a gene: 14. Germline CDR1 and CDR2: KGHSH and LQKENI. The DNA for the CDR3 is TGTGCCATCACCACTATGGCGGGACAGGGCAATTCACCCCTCCACTTT. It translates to CAITTMAGQGNSPLHF. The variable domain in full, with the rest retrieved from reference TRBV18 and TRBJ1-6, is NAGVMQNPRHLVRRRGQEARLRCSPMKGHSHVYWYRQLPEEGLKFMVYLQKENIIDESGMPKERFSAEFPKEGPSILRIQQVVRGDSAAYFCAITTMAGQGNSPLHFGNGTRLTVT.

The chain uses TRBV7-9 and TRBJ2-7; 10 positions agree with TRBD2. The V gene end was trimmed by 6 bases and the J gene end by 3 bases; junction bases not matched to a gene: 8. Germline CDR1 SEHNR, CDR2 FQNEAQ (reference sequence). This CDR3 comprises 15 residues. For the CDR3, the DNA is TGTGCCAGCAGTACCGGGACTAGCGAGGGCTACGAGCAGTACTTC. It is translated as CASSTGTSEGYEQYF.

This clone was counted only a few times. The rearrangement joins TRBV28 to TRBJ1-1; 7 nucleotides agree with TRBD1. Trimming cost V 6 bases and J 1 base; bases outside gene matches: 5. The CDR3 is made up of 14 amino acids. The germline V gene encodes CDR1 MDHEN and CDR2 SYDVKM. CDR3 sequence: CASRIRTGNTEAFF. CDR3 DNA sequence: TGTGCCAGCAGGATTCGGACAGGGAACACTGAAGCTTTCTTT.

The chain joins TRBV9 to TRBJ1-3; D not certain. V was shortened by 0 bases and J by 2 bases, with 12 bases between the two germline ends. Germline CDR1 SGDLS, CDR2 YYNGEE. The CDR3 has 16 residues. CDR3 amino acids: CASSVGTVQAGNTIYF. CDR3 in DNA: TGTGCCAGCAGCGTAGGTACAGTTCAGGCTGGAAACACCATATATTTT.

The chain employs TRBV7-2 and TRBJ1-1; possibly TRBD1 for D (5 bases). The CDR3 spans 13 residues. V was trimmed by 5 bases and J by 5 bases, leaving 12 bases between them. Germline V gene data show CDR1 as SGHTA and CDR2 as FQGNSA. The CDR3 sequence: CASSPTRTTEAFF. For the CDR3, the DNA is TGTGCCAGCAGCCCCACCCGGACAACTGAAGCTTTCTTT.

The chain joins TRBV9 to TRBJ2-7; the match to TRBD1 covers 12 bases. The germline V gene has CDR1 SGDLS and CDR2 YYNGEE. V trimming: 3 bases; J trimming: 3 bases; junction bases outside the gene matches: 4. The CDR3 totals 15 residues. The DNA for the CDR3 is TGTGCCAGCAGCGCCGGGACAGGGGGCTTCTACGAGCAGTACTTC. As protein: CASSAGTGGFYEQYF. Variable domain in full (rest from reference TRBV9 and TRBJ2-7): DSGVTQTPKHLITATGQRVTLRCSPRSGDLSVYWYQQSLDQGLQFLIQYYNGEERAKGNILERFSAQQFPDLHSELNLSSLELGDSALYFCASSAGTGGFYEQYFGPGTRLTVT.

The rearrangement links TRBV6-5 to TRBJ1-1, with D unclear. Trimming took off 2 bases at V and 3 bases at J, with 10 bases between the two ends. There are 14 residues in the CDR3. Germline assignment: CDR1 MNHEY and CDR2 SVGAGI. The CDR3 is CASSYQVLDTEAFF. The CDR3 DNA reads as TGTGCCAGCAGTTACCAGGTTCTGGACACTGAAGCTTTCTTT.

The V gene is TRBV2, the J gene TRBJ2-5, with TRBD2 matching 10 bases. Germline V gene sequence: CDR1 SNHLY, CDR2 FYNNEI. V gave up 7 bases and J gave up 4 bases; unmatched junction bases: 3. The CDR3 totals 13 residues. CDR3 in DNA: TGTGCCAGCAAAGCTAGCGGGGGAGAGACCCAGTACTTC. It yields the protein CASKASGGETQYF.

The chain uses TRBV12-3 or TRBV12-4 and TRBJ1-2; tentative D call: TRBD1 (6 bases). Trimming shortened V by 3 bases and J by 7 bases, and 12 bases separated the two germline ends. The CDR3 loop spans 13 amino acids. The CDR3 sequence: CASSFGGLAGYTF. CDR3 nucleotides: TGTGCCAGCAGTTTTGGGGGCTTGGCTGGCTACACCTTC.